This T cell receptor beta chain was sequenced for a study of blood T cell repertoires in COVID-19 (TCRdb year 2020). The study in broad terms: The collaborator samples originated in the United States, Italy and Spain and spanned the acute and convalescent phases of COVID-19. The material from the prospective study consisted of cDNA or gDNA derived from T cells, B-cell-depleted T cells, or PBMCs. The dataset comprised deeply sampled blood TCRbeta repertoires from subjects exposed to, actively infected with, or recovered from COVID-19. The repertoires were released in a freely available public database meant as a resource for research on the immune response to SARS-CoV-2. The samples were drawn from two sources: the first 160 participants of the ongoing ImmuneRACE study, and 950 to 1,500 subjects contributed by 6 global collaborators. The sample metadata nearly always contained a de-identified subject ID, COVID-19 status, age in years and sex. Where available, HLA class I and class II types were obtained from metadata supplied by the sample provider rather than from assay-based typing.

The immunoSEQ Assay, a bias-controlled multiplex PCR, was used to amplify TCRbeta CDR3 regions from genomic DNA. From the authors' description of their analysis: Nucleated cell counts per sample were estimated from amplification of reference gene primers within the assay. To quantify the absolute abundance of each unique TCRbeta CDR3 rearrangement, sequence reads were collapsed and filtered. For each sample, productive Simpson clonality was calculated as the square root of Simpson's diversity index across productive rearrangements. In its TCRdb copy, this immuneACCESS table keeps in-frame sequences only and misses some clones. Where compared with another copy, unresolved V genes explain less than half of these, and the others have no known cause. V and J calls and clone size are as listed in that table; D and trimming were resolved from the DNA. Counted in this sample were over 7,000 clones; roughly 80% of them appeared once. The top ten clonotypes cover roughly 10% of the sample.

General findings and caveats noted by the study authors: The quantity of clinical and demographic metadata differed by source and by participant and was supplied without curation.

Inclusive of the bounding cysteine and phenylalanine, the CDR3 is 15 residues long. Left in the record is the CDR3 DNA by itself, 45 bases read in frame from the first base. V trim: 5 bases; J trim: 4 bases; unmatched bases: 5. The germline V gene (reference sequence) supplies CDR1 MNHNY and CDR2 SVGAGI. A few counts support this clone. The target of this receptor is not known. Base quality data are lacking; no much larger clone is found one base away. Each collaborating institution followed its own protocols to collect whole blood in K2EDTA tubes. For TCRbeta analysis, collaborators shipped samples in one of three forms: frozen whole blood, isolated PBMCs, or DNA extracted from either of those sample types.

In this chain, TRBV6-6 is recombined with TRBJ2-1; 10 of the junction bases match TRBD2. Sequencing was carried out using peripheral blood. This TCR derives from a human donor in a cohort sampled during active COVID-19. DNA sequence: TGTGCCAGCAGTCCTACTAGCGGGGAATACAATGAGCAGTTCTTC. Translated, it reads CASSPTSGEYNEQFF.